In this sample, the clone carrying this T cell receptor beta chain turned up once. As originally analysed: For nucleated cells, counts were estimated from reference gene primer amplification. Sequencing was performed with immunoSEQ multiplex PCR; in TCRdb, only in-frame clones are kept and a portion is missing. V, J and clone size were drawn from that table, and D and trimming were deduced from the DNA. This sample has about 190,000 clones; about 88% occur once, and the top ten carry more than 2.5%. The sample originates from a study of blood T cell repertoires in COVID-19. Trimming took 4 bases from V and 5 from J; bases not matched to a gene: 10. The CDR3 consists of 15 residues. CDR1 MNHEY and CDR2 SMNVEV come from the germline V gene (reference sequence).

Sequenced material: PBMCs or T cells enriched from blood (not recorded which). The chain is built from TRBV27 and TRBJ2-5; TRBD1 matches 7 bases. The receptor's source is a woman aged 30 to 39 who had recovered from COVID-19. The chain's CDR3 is CASSSMTGTGETQYF. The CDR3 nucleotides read TGTGCCAGCAGTTCCATGACAGGGACGGGGGAGACCCAGTACTTC.